The entry below describes one TCR beta chain. Its antigen is unknown. These data originate in a study of shared clonotypes between healthy human individuals. Study-level points and caveats: It was the non-shared clonotypes that had lower generation probabilities than clonotypes shared by all four donors. As a rule, naive subsets had a larger estimated richness than memory subsets. Four donors had about 5% of their naive CD4 clonotypes in common.

Trimming took 5 bases from V and 2 from J, leaving 25 bases between them. From germline, CDR1 is SGHTA and CDR2 FQGNSA. This CDR3 spans 18 amino acids. The investigators split CD4+ cells into a CD45RA+ naive subset and a CD45RA-negative memory subset. TCRdb keeps only in-frame clones here, not all; method: immunoSEQ multiplex PCR. The table includes about 1.1 million clones, 70% to 80% detected once. The V and J genes are TRBV7-2 and TRBJ2-7; perhaps TRBD2 as D (6 bases). The receptor's source is a young man in good health. Some clones in this sample may be carry-over from other donors' samples. Sequences were obtained from memory CD4+ T cells from PBMCs. Subset reported: CD45RA-negative fraction. CDR3 in DNA: TGTGCCAGCAGCCGACACTCAGAAGTGGGAGGAGAGACCTACGAGCAGTACTTC. It yields the protein CASSRHSEVGGETYEQYF.